The entry below describes one TCR beta chain. As yet, its antigen is unknown. This specimen belongs to a study of post-analysis software for immune sequencing data. Unique molecular identifiers featured in each of the TCR beta cDNA libraries. The authors obtained roughly 500,000 cDNA molecules from roughly 1.1 to 9.2 million T cells. TCRdb re-derived calls from the PCR reads in MiXCR, one entry per CDR3 protein. This sample yields more than 450,000 distinct CDR3 sequences, of which around a third are seen a single time; 5% to 6% belongs to the top ten. Study outcomes and limitations: People with multiple sclerosis had a significantly lower normalized Chao1 diversity than controls did. Among roughly five TRBV segments more frequent in patients than controls were TRBV5-6, TRBV5-1 and TRBV20-1.

The CDR3 has 12 residues. V dropped 9 bases and J dropped 1; count of bases not matched to a gene: 2. CDR1 is KGHDR and CDR2 is SFDVKD in the germline V gene. The chain couples TRBV24-1 to TRBJ2-7; the match to TRBD2 covers 7 bases. This TCR came from a girl younger than 18 with multiple sclerosis. Sequenced input: blood. The CDR3 region is CATAGESYEQYF. In DNA form, the CDR3 reads TGTGCCACCGCGGGGGAATCCTACGAGCAGTACTTC.